A single count supports the clone carrying this T cell receptor (beta chain). This sample is drawn from a study of blood T cell repertoires in COVID-19. Whole-study context: From T cells, B-cell-depleted T cells, or PBMCs came the material, which was cDNA or gDNA.

The CDR3 runs to 13 residues. CDR1 and CDR2 (germline): KGHDR, SFDVKD. V was pared by 4 bases and J by 4 bases, with 6 bases between. The table came from immunoSEQ multiplex PCR; TCRdb's copy has only in-frame clones and leaves some out. The table has more than 100,000 clones, roughly 90% seen once; the top ten hold about 17%. The material sequenced was peripheral blood. This TCR came from a man over 45 with active or convalescent COVID-19. The rearrangement joins TRBV24-1 to TRBJ2-2; no definite D call. DNA for the CDR3: TGTGCCACCAGTGACCGACTCACCGGGGAGCTGTTTTTT. It yields the protein CATSDRLTGELFF.